The clone carrying this T cell receptor (beta chain) was detected only once. In the authors' methods: Nucleated cell number was recorded as an estimate derived from reference gene primer amplification. TCRdb's table, derived via immunoSEQ multiplex PCR, lists solely in-frame clones and lacks some. V and J calls and clone size are copied from that table; D and trimming were computed from the DNA. The sample includes 250,000 to 300,000 clones, 88% of them seen just once. The V gene's germline CDR1 is GTSNPN and CDR2 SVGIG (reference sequence). Trimming removed 1 base at V and 8 bases at J, with 14 bases between. The CDR3 has 13 amino acids. Seattle researchers signed up patients amid active infection and tracked them longitudinally. These data are taken from a study of blood T cell repertoires in COVID-19. Whole-study context: Both acute and convalescent COVID-19 samples were obtained from the United States, Italy and Spain. PBMCs, B-cell-depleted T cells, or T cells were the source of the cDNA or gDNA that made up the material.

The source of this sequence is a woman aged 25 to 39 with COVID-19, enrolled during active disease. Source material: peripheral blood. The chain combines TRBV30 with TRBJ1-1; D is ambiguous. DNA of the CDR3: TGTGCCTGGAGTGATCCTCCTCCGGGAGAAGCTTTCTTT. This translates into CAWSDPPPGEAFF.